Sequencing of this T cell receptor (beta chain) was carried out in a study of blood T cell repertoires in COVID-19. Turning to the study itself: PBMCs, B-cell-depleted T cells, or T cells were the source of the cDNA or gDNA that made up the material.

This clone occurred once. The CDR3 covers 14 residues. The V segment lost 6 bases and the J segment 1 base; nucleotides outside the gene matches: 5. Germline loops: CDR1 SNHLY, CDR2 FYNNEI. Original analysis: For nucleated cells, counts were estimated from reference gene primer amplification. Produced via immunoSEQ multiplex PCR; TCRdb's table is partial and in-frame only. That table furnishes V, J and clone size, whereas the DNA furnished D and trimming. Altogether around 250,000 clones are present, roughly nine tenths being singletons, with the ten largest covering around 3.6%. The chain carries TRBV2 and TRBJ1-1, with 7 bases fitting TRBD1. The sample taken for sequencing was peripheral blood. This TCR derives from a man aged 18 to 29 with active or convalescent COVID-19. The CDR3 loop reads CASREDRWNTEAFF. The DNA for the CDR3 is TGTGCCAGCAGGGAGGACAGGTGGAACACTGAAGCTTTCTTT.